This passage covers 22 T cell receptor beta chains from one sample sequenced in a study of siplizumab effects on memory and regulatory T cells. Assay: immunoSEQ multiplex PCR; the TCRdb copy retains only in-frame clones and omits some. The table records about 80,000 clones, around 93% of them present only once. The material sequenced was CD8+ T cells sorted from blood. The receptors derive from a human donor in good health.

The J gene is TRBJ2-7, the V gene TRBV12-5; no clear D. The CDR3 is 12 residues long. Germline V gives CDR1 LGHNT, CDR2 FRNRAP. V gave up 3 bases and J gave up 3 bases, with 6 bases separating them. The CDR3 region is CASGLQHYEQYF. CDR3 coding DNA: TGTGCTAGTGGTTTACAGCACTACGAGCAGTACTTC. Full variable domain (remainder filled in from reference TRBV12-5 and TRBJ2-7): DARVTQTPRHKVTEMGQEVTMRCQPILGHNTVFWYRQTMMQGLELLAYFRNRAPLDDSGMPKDRFSAEMPDATLATLKIQPSEPRDSAVYFCASGLQHYEQYFGPGTRLTVT.

The rearrangement uses TRBV9 and TRBJ2-7, with a possible D match to TRBD2 (6 bases). CDR1 and CDR2 (germline): SGDLS, YYNGEE. V was clipped by 2 bases and J by 2 bases, with 23 bases between them. The CDR3 sequence is 18 residues long. The CDR3 region has the DNA TGTGCCAGCAGCGTGGCTAGCGAATCTGGTCCCGATCCCTACGAGCAGTACTTC. As protein: CASSVASESGPDPYEQYF.

The chain has TRBV27 and TRBJ1-5; possibly TRBD1 for D (6 bases). This CDR3 spans 14 amino acids. V lost 5 bases and J lost 7, with 15 bases in between. The germline gives CDR1 MNHEY, CDR2 SMNVEV (reference sequence). The CDR3 sequence is CASSPSTGIQPQHF. CDR3 DNA: TGTGCCAGCAGTCCATCGACAGGAATACAGCCCCAGCATTTT.

The rearrangement links TRBV19 to TRBJ1-5; TRBD1 is a possible D gene (5 bases). CDR3 length equals 17 residues. V lost 6 bases and J lost 1, with 19 bases in between. CDR1 and CDR2 from the germline V gene are LNHDA and SQIVND (reference sequence). As DNA, the CDR3 is TGTGCCAGTAGGCAGGGAAGGTATTTAGGGAGCAATCAGCCCCAGCATTTT. It encodes CASRQGRYLGSNQPQHF. The full variable domain, its missing parts supplied by reference TRBV19 and TRBJ1-5, is DGGITQSPKYLFRKEGQNVTLSCEQNLNHDAMYWYRQDPGQGLRLIYYSQIVNDFQKGDIAEGYSVSREKKESFPLTVTSAQKNPTAFYLCASRQGRYLGSNQPQHFGDGTRLSIL.

This clone was recorded only once. The chain couples TRBV28 to TRBJ1-2, with D unresolved. V lost 7 bases, J lost 2 bases, and 20 bases lay in between. Germline lookup yields CDR1 MDHEN and CDR2 SYDVKM. The CDR3 sequence is 16 residues long. In DNA form, the CDR3 reads TGTGCCAGCACCCTTGAGACAATCGAAAGGAACTATGGCTACACCTTC. Residues: CASTLETIERNYGYTF.

This chain uses TRBV28 with TRBJ1-3; perhaps TRBD1 as D (5 bases). The CDR3 is 16 amino acids. Germline values: CDR1 MDHEN, CDR2 SYDVKM. V shed 5 bases and J shed 8 bases, with 22 bases lying between them. The DNA of the CDR3 is TGTGCCAGCAGTCTGGGCTGGAGGGAAGAGGGACACACCATATATTTT. Its translation: CASSLGWREEGHTIYF.

This chain joins TRBV5-6 and TRBJ2-7; possibly TRBD1 for D (6 bases). Germline assignment: CDR1 SGHDT and CDR2 YYEEEE. V was shortened by 2 bases and J by 6 bases, with 15 bases between the two germline ends. This CDR3 has 14 amino acids. CDR3 nucleotides: TGTGCCAGCAGCTTCCGCAACAGGGCCGGCGAGCAGTACTTC. It encodes CASSFRNRAGEQYF. The variable domain in full, with the rest retrieved from reference TRBV5-6 and TRBJ2-7, is DAGVTQSPTHLIKTRGQQVTLRCSPKSGHDTVSWYQQALGQGPQFIFQYYEEEERQRGNFPDRFSGHQFPNYSSELNVNALLLGDSALYLCASSFRNRAGEQYFGPGTRLTVT.

This clone has only one observation. The genes are TRBV5-6 and TRBJ1-1, with no clear D. The CDR3 runs to 12 residues. Per the germline V gene, CDR1 is SGHDT and CDR2 is YYEEEE. Trimming shortened V by 7 bases and J by 1 base, and 8 bases separated the two germline ends. CDR3 sequence reads: CASGRRNTEAFF. The CDR3 nucleotides read TGTGCCAGCGGGAGGCGGAACACTGAAGCTTTCTTT.

This clone occurred once. The chain recombines TRBV9 with TRBJ1-3, with D possibly matching TRBD1 (6 bases). The CDR3 has 15 residues. Trimming removed 0 bases from V and 4 bases from J, with 11 bases in between. Looked up from germline, CDR1 is SGDLS and CDR2 is YYNGEE. CDR3 in DNA: TGTGCCAGCAGCGTAGACGGGGGCGCCGGAAACACCATATATTTT. Its protein is CASSVDGGAGNTIYF.

V is TRBV7-3 and J is TRBJ2-1; 12 bases line up with TRBD1. The CDR3 is 20 amino acids. Trimming took 5 bases from V and 4 from J; bases not matched to a gene: 18. Germline CDR1 reads SGHTA; CDR2 reads FQGTGA. In DNA form, the CDR3 reads TGTGCCAGCAGCAGCTGGGACAGGGGGCCACTAGCGGGGATGTACAATGAGCAGTTCTTC. Protein product: CASSSWDRGPLAGMYNEQFF.

The chain carries TRBV28 and TRBJ2-7, with 7 bases fitting TRBD1. Germline CDR1 is MDHEN and CDR2 is SYDVKM. V shed 7 bases and J 0 bases; nucleotides not matched to a gene: 9. CDR3 size: 15 residues. The CDR3 protein is CASTPSEGASYEQYF. The CDR3 coding sequence is TGTGCCAGCACCCCGAGCGAGGGGGCCTCCTACGAGCAGTACTTC.

This chain uses TRBV10-2 with TRBJ2-1; no clear D gene. There are 12 residues in the CDR3. V lost 10 bases and J 7 bases, leaving 14 bases between the germline ends. Germline V gives CDR1 WSHSY, CDR2 SAAADI. The CDR3 nucleotides read TGCGCCAACGGACCTACTGGTAATGAGCAGTTCTTC. Protein: CANGPTGNEQFF.

The V gene is TRBV10-1, the J gene TRBJ2-7; possibly TRBD2 for D (6 bases). CDR1 and CDR2 from the germline V gene are WNHNN and SYGVQD (reference sequence). Trimming removed 2 bases from V and 7 bases from J, with 15 bases in between. The CDR3 runs 14 residues. Here the CDR3 DNA reads TGCGCCAGCAGTGAGCCGGGAGTGGGTGGGGAGCAGTACTTC. Protein sequence: CASSEPGVGGEQYF.

This sequence joins TRBV27 and TRBJ2-1; D is uncertain. Trimming stripped 4 bases from V and 4 bases from J, with 8 bases between. The germline V gene encodes CDR1 MNHEY and CDR2 SMNVEV (reference sequence). The CDR3 is made up of 13 amino acids. As DNA, the CDR3 is TGTGCCAGCAGTTCGACGGAGTACAATGAGCAGTTCTTC. It codes for CASSSTEYNEQFF.

V and J are TRBV28 and TRBJ2-1, with 9 bases fitting TRBD2. The CDR3 contains 17 residues. V was pared by 1 base and J by 2 bases, with 6 bases of the junction left unmatched. Germline values: CDR1 MDHEN, CDR2 SYDVKM. The CDR3 sequence is CASSLFGRGGPYNEQFF. CDR3 DNA: TGTGCCAGCAGTTTATTCGGGCGGGGGGGGCCCTACAATGAGCAGTTCTTC.

The V call is TRBV29-1, the J call TRBJ2-7, with D tentatively TRBD1 (6 bases). The V and J ends lost 2 bases and 5 bases respectively, with 13 bases between them. Germline V gene sequence: CDR1 SQVTM, CDR2 ANQGSEA. The CDR3 sequence is 13 residues long. The CDR3 is CSVESRGIDEQYF. The CDR3 DNA sequence: TGCAGCGTTGAAAGCAGGGGTATTGACGAGCAGTACTTC.

The chain recombines TRBV9 with TRBJ1-1, with 7 positions matching TRBD1. CDR3 length: 14 amino acids. V lost 2 bases, J lost 1 base, and 2 bases stayed unmatched. Germline V gives CDR1 SGDLS, CDR2 YYNGEE. The CDR3 sequence is CASSVGTANTEAFF. CDR3 bases: TGTGCCAGCAGCGTTGGGACAGCGAACACTGAAGCTTTCTTT.

This chain uses TRBV5-1 with TRBJ2-7, with a possible D match to TRBD1 (7 bases). The CDR3 sequence is 13 residues long. V was trimmed by 5 bases and J by 6 bases, leaving 15 bases between them. Per germline, CDR1 SGHRS and CDR2 YFSETQ. CDR3 loop: CASSPGQGGEQYF. In DNA, the CDR3 is TGCGCCAGCAGTCCAGGGCAGGGGGGCGAGCAGTACTTC.

A single count supports this clone. The chain links TRBV5-1 to TRBJ1-1; D is unresolved. Trimming removed 3 bases at V and 4 bases at J, with 16 bases between. Germline V gene sequence: CDR1 SGHRS, CDR2 YFSETQ. CDR3 size: 15 residues. CDR3 residues: CASSSKQSEATEAFF. CDR3 nucleotide sequence: TGCGCCAGCAGCTCCAAACAGAGTGAGGCCACTGAAGCTTTCTTT.

The CDR3 coding sequence is TGCGCCAGCAGCTCCCGCCACGAGCAGTACTTC. Translated, it gives CASSSRHEQYF. This chain links TRBV5-1 with TRBJ2-7, with D uncertain. V was shortened by 3 bases and J by 5 bases, with 6 bases between the two germline ends. Germline CDR1 reads SGHRS; CDR2 reads YFSETQ. This CDR3 has 11 residues.

The CDR3 region is CASGTGVYEQYF. For the CDR3, the DNA is TGTGCCAGCGGGACAGGGGTCTACGAGCAGTACTTC. The chain joins TRBV27 to TRBJ2-7; 10 bases are shared with TRBD1. V trimming: 8 bases; J trimming: 3 bases; junction bases outside the gene matches: 1. CDR3 length: 12 residues. Germline loops: CDR1 MNHEY, CDR2 SMNVEV (reference sequence).

With respect to this clone: Other DNA sequences in this sample translate to the same CDR3. V gene TRBV10-2 combines with J gene TRBJ1-5; D gene uncertain. V shed 6 bases and J shed 3 bases, with 9 bases lying between them. Germline CDR1 and CDR2: WSHSY and SAAADI. The CDR3 runs to 13 residues. CDR3 coding DNA: TGCGCCAGCAGGGAAAATAACAATCAGCCCCAGCATTTT. Amino acid sequence: CASRENNNQPQHF.